This is a list of T cell receptor beta chains from one sample in a study of cytomegalovirus exposure and HLA in healthy donors. Repertoires were generated with immunoSEQ multiplex PCR, while TCRdb's copy carries only in-frame clones and drops some. The sample includes roughly 160,000 clones, about 80% of them seen just once. The specimen was PBMCs. These receptors were taken from a man aged 25-45 years in good health and CMV-seropositive. Each CDR3 is given with its conserved first and last residue. The D gene is left open where the match is weak. Some rows have no size entry. The others give once, few or many, or a class for an expanded clone.

d_gene	abundance	v_gene	j_gene	CDR3nt	CDR3aa
TRBD1	few	TRBV6-5	TRBJ2-7	TGTGCCAGCAGATCTCCGACAGGGGGGTCCTACGAGCAGTACTTC	CASRSPTGGSYEQYF
TRBD2	.	TRBV27	TRBJ2-1	TGTGCCAGCAGTTTGGGACTAGCGGCCTACAATGAGCAGTTCTTC	CASSLGLAAYNEQFF
.	.	TRBV5-4	TRBJ2-7	TGTGCCAGCAGCCCGGCCGGGGCCTACGAGCAGTACTTC	CASSPAGAYEQYF
TRBD1	.	TRBV6-5	TRBJ1-2	TGTGCCAGCAGTACAGGGGGTTACTATGGCTACACCTTC	CASSTGGYYGYTF
TRBD1	once	TRBV28	TRBJ1-1	TGTGCCAGCAGTTTAGGGACAGGGGTTGCTGAAGCTTTCTTT	CASSLGTGVAEAFF
TRBD1	once	TRBV19	TRBJ2-7	TGTGCCAGTTTGGACAGGGCCTACGAGCAGTACTTC	CASLDRAYEQYF
.	.	TRBV19	TRBJ2-2	TGTGCCAGTAGTCCGGACAGTAACACCGGGGAGCTGTTTTTT	CASSPDSNTGELFF
.	.	TRBV7-3	TRBJ1-3	TGTGCCAGCAGTCAGGATCCTGGAAACACCATATATTTT	CASSQDPGNTIYF
TRBD1	.	TRBV10-3	TRBJ2-5	TGTGCCATCGGGGAACCGGGACAGGGGGTCGGAGAGACCCAGTACTTC	CAIGEPGQGVGETQYF
TRBD1	.	TRBV18	TRBJ1-2	TGTGCCAGCTCACCGCCGACAGGGTTAAGTGGCTACACCTTC	CASSPPTGLSGYTF
.	.	TRBV27	TRBJ2-2	TGTGCCAGCAGTATGTCGGAGGTCGGGGAGCTGTTTTTT	CASSMSEVGELFF
.	.	TRBV29-1	TRBJ1-4	TGCAGCGTTGGCAGGGAAGACGAAAAACTGTTTTTT	CSVGREDEKLFF
.	few	TRBV7-9	TRBJ1-2	TGTGCCAGCAGCACCGACAGAACTAACTATGGCTACACCTTC	CASSTDRTNYGYTF
.	.	TRBV11-2	TRBJ2-5	TGTGCCAGCAGCAAACGCAGTATGGAGGGGACCCAGTACTTC	CASSKRSMEGTQYF
TRBD2	.	TRBV5-6	TRBJ2-1	TGTGCCAGCAGGATAGCGGGGGGCACCTGGGAAGAGCAGTTCTTC	CASRIAGGTWEEQFF
TRBD2	.	TRBV4-1	TRBJ2-2	TGCGCCAGCACCCCACTAGCGGGGGGCATTGCCGGGGAGCTGTTTTTT	CASTPLAGGIAGELFF
.	.	TRBV5-4	TRBJ2-7	TGTGCCAGCAGCTTGGTCGACAGCGTCTACGAGCAGTACTTC	CASSLVDSVYEQYF
.	.	TRBV30	TRBJ2-7	TGTGCCTGGACTCCCCCAGTACCCTACGAGCAGTACTTC	CAWTPPVPYEQYF
.	.	TRBV4-1	TRBJ1-3	TGCGCCAGCAGCCAGCCCCGCAGGGATGCTGGAAACACCATATATTTT	CASSQPRRDAGNTIYF
.	once	TRBV15	TRBJ1-3	TGTGCCACCCCTAGTGACCCTGTAAACACCATATATTTT	CATPSDPVNTIYF
.	.	TRBV30	TRBJ2-7	TGTGCCTGGAGGGCACCCGGGACTTCTTTATACGAGCAGTACTTC	CAWRAPGTSLYEQYF
.	.	TRBV10-3	TRBJ2-7	TGTGCCATCAGTGATCGGCAGGCCTCCTACGAGCAGTACTTC	CAISDRQASYEQYF
.	.	TRBV4-2	TRBJ1-5	TGTGCCAGCAGCCAAGGGGGCGCGGGGAAGGGGCCCCAGCATTTT	CASSQGGAGKGPQHF
TRBD1	.	TRBV19	TRBJ1-2	TGTGCCACGACGGGACAGGGGAACTATGGCTACACCTTC	CATTGQGNYGYTF
TRBD1	.	TRBV9	TRBJ2-2	TGTGCCAGCAGCGTAGTGGGACAGGGGGGGGCCGGGGAGCTGTTTTTT	CASSVVGQGGAGELFF
TRBD2	.	TRBV2	TRBJ2-2	TGTGCCAGCAGTGTACTAGCGGGGAAAAACACCGGGGAGCTGTTTTTT	CASSVLAGKNTGELFF
.	.	TRBV7-6	TRBJ1-4	TGTGCCAGCAGACGCGGACAAGTGGAAAAACTGTTTTTT	CASRRGQVEKLFF
.	once	TRBV6-5	TRBJ2-7	TGTGCCAGCAGTTCCCCCAGAGGGCCGGGGGCCTACGAGCAGTACTTC	CASSSPRGPGAYEQYF
.	.	TRBV29-1	TRBJ2-6	TGCAGCGCCACCGACAGTCAAGGGGCCAACGTCCTGACTTTC	CSATDSQGANVLTF
.	once	TRBV30	TRBJ2-7	TGTGCCTGGAGTGTATCGGGGAGGTACGAGCAGTACTTC	CAWSVSGRYEQYF
TRBD1	few	TRBV6-1	TRBJ1-1	TGTGCCAGCAGGGACAGGGAGAACACTGAAGCTTTCTTT	CASRDRENTEAFF
TRBD1	.	TRBV18	TRBJ1-2	TGTGCCAGCTCACTCGGGACAGGGGTAAAGGAATATGGCTACACCTTC	CASSLGTGVKEYGYTF
.	.	TRBV5-1	TRBJ2-1	TGCGCCAGCAGCGGGGGACAAATGAATGAGCAGTTCTTC	CASSGGQMNEQFF
TRBD1	.	TRBV5-6	TRBJ2-7	TGTGCCAGCAGCTTGAACAGGGGTGCCTACGAGCAGTACTTC	CASSLNRGAYEQYF
TRBD1	once	TRBV30	TRBJ1-2	TGTGCCTGGAGTGACAACAGGGGAATGGGTGGCTACACCTTC	CAWSDNRGMGGYTF
TRBD1	.	TRBV18	TRBJ1-6	TGTGCCAGCTCACCTCTCACAGGGGGCGGTTCACCCCTCCACTTT	CASSPLTGGGSPLHF
.	few	TRBV7-2	TRBJ2-5	TGTGCCAGCAGCCCCTCAGCGGCGGCAGAGACCCAGTACTTC	CASSPSAAAETQYF
TRBD1	.	TRBV30	TRBJ2-3	TGTGCCTGCCAGACAGGGGGCCGAACAGATACGCAGTATTTT	CACQTGGRTDTQYF
.	.	TRBV7-3	TRBJ1-3	TGTGCCAGCAGCTTACAGGGGCCGAACTCTGGAAACACCATATATTTT	CASSLQGPNSGNTIYF
.	.	TRBV4-1	TRBJ2-3	TGCGCCAGCAGCCGCCTAGGCGGTAGCTCAGATACGCAGTATTTT	CASSRLGGSSDTQYF